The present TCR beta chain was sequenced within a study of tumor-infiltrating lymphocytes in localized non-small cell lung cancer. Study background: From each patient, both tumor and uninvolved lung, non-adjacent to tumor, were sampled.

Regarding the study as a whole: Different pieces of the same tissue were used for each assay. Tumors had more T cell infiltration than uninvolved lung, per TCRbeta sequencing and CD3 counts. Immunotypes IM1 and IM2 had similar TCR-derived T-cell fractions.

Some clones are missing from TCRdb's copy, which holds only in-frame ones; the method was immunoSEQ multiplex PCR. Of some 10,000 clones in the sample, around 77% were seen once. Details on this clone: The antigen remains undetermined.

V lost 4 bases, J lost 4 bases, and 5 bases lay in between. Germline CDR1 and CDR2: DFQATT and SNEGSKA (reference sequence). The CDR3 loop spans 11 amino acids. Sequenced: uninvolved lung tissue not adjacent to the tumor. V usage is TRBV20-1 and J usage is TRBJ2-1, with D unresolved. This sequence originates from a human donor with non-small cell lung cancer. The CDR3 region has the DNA TGCAGTGCTAACGGGTACAATGAGCAGTTCTTC. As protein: CSANGYNEQFF.